This T cell receptor (beta chain) was recovered during a study of blood T cell repertoires in COVID-19. In the study overall: The origin of the acute and convalescent COVID-19 samples was the United States, Italy and Spain. T cells, B-cell-depleted T cells, or PBMCs supplied cDNA or gDNA.

This clone occurred once. Losses at the gene ends were 7 bases for V and 5 bases for J; bases not matched to a gene: 4. CDR3 size: 13 residues. Germline V gives CDR1 SNHLY, CDR2 FYNNEI. Authors' methods: Researchers report that nucleated cell counts were estimated from reference gene primer amplification. Here immunoSEQ multiplex PCR was the method, and the copy in TCRdb shows in-frame clones only, minus some. From that table come the V and J calls and clone size; the DNA was used to work out D and trimming. The sample holds some 88,000 clones, 91% seen once. The receptor's source is a human donor with active COVID-19. The donor label of this sample is uncertain. The sample was peripheral blood. The chain is built from TRBV2 and TRBJ2-1; 8 bases fit TRBD2. The CDR3 DNA reads TGTGCCAGCAACCCGGGGGGGAACAATGAGCAGTTCTTC. Translating it yields CASNPGGNNEQFF.